This T cell receptor (beta chain) was profiled in a study of shared clonotypes between healthy human individuals. CD45RO-negative, CCR7-selected cells formed the naive CD8 fraction, which excluded terminally differentiated effector memory CD45RA+ cells. TCRdb's table, derived via immunoSEQ multiplex PCR, lists solely in-frame clones and lacks some. The data contain around 1,900,000 clones, 85% to 95% of them singletons. The V gene end was trimmed by 2 bases and the J gene end by 3 bases; junction bases not matched to a gene: 10. Germline values: CDR1 LNHDA, CDR2 SQIVND (reference sequence). This CDR3 region has 18 residues.

This clonotype originated in a man aged 18 to 29 in good health. Some clones in this sample may be carry-over from other donors' samples. The source material was naive CD8+ T cells from PBMCs. V is TRBV19 and J is TRBJ2-5; 12 nucleotides align to TRBD2. This CDR3 is CASSIRFGLAGMKETQYF. CDR3 DNA: TGTGCCAGTAGTATAAGGTTCGGACTAGCGGGGATGAAAGAGACCCAGTACTTC.